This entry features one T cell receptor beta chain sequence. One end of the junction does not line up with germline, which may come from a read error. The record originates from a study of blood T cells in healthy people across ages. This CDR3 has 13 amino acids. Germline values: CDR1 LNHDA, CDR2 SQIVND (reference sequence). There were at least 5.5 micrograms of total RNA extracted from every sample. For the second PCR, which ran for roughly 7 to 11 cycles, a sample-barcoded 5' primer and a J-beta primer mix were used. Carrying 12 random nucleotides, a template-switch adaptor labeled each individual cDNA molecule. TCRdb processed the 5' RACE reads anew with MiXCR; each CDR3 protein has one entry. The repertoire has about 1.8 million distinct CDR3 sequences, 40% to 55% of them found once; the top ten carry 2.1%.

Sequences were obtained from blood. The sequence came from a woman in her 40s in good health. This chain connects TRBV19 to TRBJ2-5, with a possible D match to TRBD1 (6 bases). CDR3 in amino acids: CASSSHRVETQYF. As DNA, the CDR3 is TGTGCCAGTAGTTCCCACAGGGTAGAGACCCAGTACTTT.